This T cell receptor (beta chain) stems from a study of T cell responses to AZD1222 COVID-19 vaccine. Study-level background: Pooled together were second doses at about 4 or about 12 weeks.

The germline V gene has CDR1 MGHRA and CDR2 YSYEKL. The CDR3 is made up of 17 amino acids. V was pared by 1 base and J by 4 bases, with 10 bases of the junction left unmatched. Repertoires were generated with immunoSEQ multiplex PCR, while TCRdb's copy carries only in-frame clones and drops some. Among more than 150,000 clones, approximately 91% were seen once, and the ten largest hold approximately 0.98%. Study findings and constraints: Clonal diversity was possibly underestimated, and the donors were mostly white British, with more females. Among those given AZD1222, only five or six were seropositive at baseline. There were repertoire samples only from the period after the peak T cell response.

A remark on this clone: What it binds is unknown.

The material sequenced was peripheral blood, taken on day 0 of AZD1222 vaccination. The chain carries TRBV4-1 and TRBJ2-7; TRBD1 agrees at 10 bases. The TCR comes from an adult in good health. For the CDR3, the DNA is TGCGCCAGCAGCCAAGCGCCGGGGACAGGGGCTATGTACGAGCAGTACTTC. This codes for CASSQAPGTGAMYEQYF.